What follows are 25 T cell receptor beta chains derived from one specimen sequenced in a study of shared T cell receptors in the human thymus. Measured with immunoSEQ multiplex PCR; TCRdb has only the in-frame clones, and not every one. The data contain hundreds of thousands of clones, 85% to 90% of them singletons. These records were also assigned to another study, of human thymus T cells.

Sequenced input: thymocytes. These TCRs come from a boy under two years old with a congenital heart defect.

This clone is a singleton in its sample. V gene TRBV7-9 combines with J gene TRBJ2-1; 7 bases align to TRBD2. The CDR3 totals 16 residues. J was trimmed by 2 bases and V by 7 bases; bases with no gene match: 11. Germline assignment: CDR1 SEHNR and CDR2 FQNEAQ (reference sequence). CDR3 bases: TGTGCCAGCACCCCCTCGGCGGGGGACCCCTACAATGAGCAGTTCTTC. Translation gives CASTPSAGDPYNEQFF. Combining the CDR3 with reference TRBV7-9 and TRBJ2-1 gives the whole variable domain DTGVSQNPRHKITKRGQNVTFRCDPISEHNRLYWYRQTLGQGPEFLTYFQNEAQLEKSRLLSDRFSAERPKGSFSTLEIQRTEQGDSAMYLCASTPSAGDPYNEQFFGPGTRLTVL.

The chain carries TRBV7-9 and TRBJ2-1; the D gene is possibly TRBD2 (6 bases). CDR3 length equals 14 residues. V lost 4 bases, J lost 12 bases, and 19 bases lay in between. Per the germline V gene, CDR1 is SEHNR and CDR2 is FQNEAQ (reference sequence). The CDR3 nucleotides read TGTGCCAGCAGCTCCCGGGACTCCCCCTTGGGGCAGTTCTTC. This codes for CASSSRDSPLGQFF.

The chain links TRBV30 to TRBJ1-2; TRBD1 matches 9 bases. Trimming at V came to 5 bases and at J to 8 bases, leaving 15 bases not matched to a gene. CDR3 length: 15 residues. Looked up from germline, CDR1 is GTSNPN and CDR2 is SVGIG (reference sequence). The CDR3: CAWCKTGGLTLGYTF. CDR3 in DNA: TGTGCCTGGTGTAAGACAGGGGGTTTGACATTGGGCTACACCTTC. Based on the CDR3 plus reference TRBV30 and TRBJ1-2, the full variable domain is SQTIHQWPATLVQPVGSPLSLECTVEGTSNPNLYWYRQAAGRGLQLLFYSVGIGQISSEVPQNLSASRPQDRQFILSSKKLLLSDSGFYLCAWCKTGGLTLGYTFGSGTRLTVV.

DNA for the CDR3: TGTGCCTGGATCCCGACAGTCACAGATACGCAGTATTTT. Its protein is CAWIPTVTDTQYF. This sequence joins TRBV30 and TRBJ2-3, with a tentative D call TRBD1 (5 bases). Germline CDR1 reads GTSNPN; CDR2 reads SVGIG (reference sequence). V shed 4 bases and J shed 2 bases, with 10 bases lying between them. This CDR3 region has 13 residues.

This chain joins TRBV28 and TRBJ1-5, with D possibly matching TRBD1 (5 bases). This CDR3 is 13 amino acids long. Per germline, CDR1 MDHEN and CDR2 SYDVKM. V lost 7 bases and J 2 bases, leaving 9 bases between the germline ends. CDR3 residues: CASTDSGNQPQHF. The CDR3 coding sequence is TGTGCCAGCACCGACAGCGGCAATCAGCCCCAGCATTTT. Together with reference TRBV28 and TRBJ1-5, the CDR3 gives the full variable domain: DVKVTQSSRYLVKRTGEKVFLECVQDMDHENMFWYRQDPGLGLRLIYFSYDVKMKEKGDIPEGYSVSREKKERFSLILESASTNQTSMYLCASTDSGNQPQHFGDGTRLSIL.

V usage is TRBV4-1 and J usage is TRBJ2-2; 7 nucleotides agree with TRBD1. Germline V gives CDR1 MGHRA, CDR2 YSYEKL. The trim removed 1 base at V and 7 bases at J, leaving 12 bases unmatched. The CDR3 sequence is 17 residues long. CDR3 sequence: CASSQGLFRGQGGELFF. Written as DNA, the CDR3 is TGCGCCAGCAGCCAAGGGCTATTTAGGGGGCAAGGCGGGGAGCTGTTTTTT.

The rearrangement links TRBV4-1 to TRBJ2-7; TRBD2 matches at 15 bases. Trimming took 1 base from V and 2 from J; bases not matched to a gene: 15. CDR1 is MGHRA and CDR2 is YSYEKL in the germline V gene. The CDR3 is 21 amino acids. The CDR3 sequence is CASSQGFNPGTSGRLPYEQYF. The CDR3 DNA reads TGCGCCAGCAGCCAAGGCTTCAACCCCGGGACTAGCGGGAGGCTCCCCTACGAGCAGTACTTC.

The chain has TRBV5-1 and TRBJ2-1; D perhaps matches TRBD2 (5 bases). Trimming cost V 0 bases and J 4 bases, with 11 bases left between them. From germline, CDR1 is SGHRS and CDR2 YFSETQ. This CDR3 is built from 15 residues. The CDR3 loop reads CASSLGLAAYNEQFF. CDR3 coding DNA: TGCGCCAGCAGCTTGGGGCTAGCAGCATACAATGAGCAGTTCTTC.

This rearrangement joins TRBV12-5 to TRBJ1-4; D is unclear. Germline lookup yields CDR1 LGHNT and CDR2 FRNRAP. V lost 0 bases and J lost 5, with 10 bases in between. There are 15 residues in the CDR3. The CDR3 coding sequence is TGTGCTAGTGGTTTGGTGAGACGGAGGAATGAAAAACTGTTTTTT. It specifies CASGLVRRRNEKLFF.

This rearrangement joins TRBV5-4 to TRBJ2-1, with TRBD1 matching over 9 bases. Trimming removed 5 bases from V and 5 bases from J; junction bases left unmatched: 8. Germline CDR1 and CDR2: SGHNT and YYREEE (reference sequence). This CDR3 spans 15 amino acids. In DNA, the CDR3 is TGTGCCAGCAGTACCGGGACAGGGACCAACAATGAGCAGTTCTTC. Protein: CASSTGTGTNNEQFF.

The chain combines TRBV20-1 with TRBJ2-3; the D gene is possibly TRBD2 (5 bases). Trimming took off 6 bases at V and 8 bases at J, with 12 bases between the two ends. The germline V gene encodes CDR1 DFQATT and CDR2 SNEGSKA (reference sequence). CDR3 size: 11 residues. The CDR3 region is CSAQSDFTQYF. The CDR3 DNA sequence: TGCAGTGCCCAGTCGGACTTTACGCAGTATTTT.

The rearrangement joins TRBV7-9 to TRBJ1-5; D possibly corresponds to TRBD1 (6 bases). Trimming cost V 3 bases and J 0 bases, with 6 bases left between them. The CDR3 contains 14 residues. Germline loops: CDR1 SEHNR, CDR2 FQNEAQ (reference sequence). CDR3 in amino acids: CASSLDSSNQPQHF. The DNA of the CDR3 is TGTGCCAGCAGCTTGGACAGTAGCAATCAGCCCCAGCATTTT.

V usage is TRBV11-3 and J usage is TRBJ2-3; 7 bases line up with TRBD1. The germline V gene encodes CDR1 SGHNT and CDR2 YENEEA. The V and J ends lost 7 bases and 4 bases, in that order; junction bases with no gene match: 5. This CDR3 has 13 residues. The CDR3 sequence is CASTEDRSDTQYF. DNA for the CDR3: TGTGCCAGCACCGAGGACAGGTCAGATACGCAGTATTTT.

The chain couples TRBV19 to TRBJ1-1; TRBD1 matches 9 bases. Unmatched junction bases numbered 7, after V lost 5 bases and J lost 6 bases. This CDR3 spans 14 amino acids. Looked up from germline, CDR1 is LNHDA and CDR2 is SQIVND (reference sequence). The CDR3 DNA follows: TGTGCCAGTAGTTTCCGGGACAGGGACCCTGAAGCTTTCTTT. Translated, it gives CASSFRDRDPEAFF.

The chain recombines TRBV18 with TRBJ2-3; 8 bases align to TRBD1. In germline, CDR1 is KGHSH, CDR2 LQKENI. This CDR3 has 18 amino acids. V trimming: 2 bases; J trimming: 0 bases; junction bases outside the gene matches: 10. The DNA of the CDR3 is TGTGCCAGCTCACCAGGCGATGGACAGGGTTCTAGCACAGATACGCAGTATTTT. Protein product: CASSPGDGQGSSTDTQYF.

V usage is TRBV30 and J usage is TRBJ2-2, with TRBD2 matching 14 bases. Germline assignment: CDR1 GTSNPN and CDR2 SVGIG (reference sequence). J gave up 5 bases and V 4 bases, and 3 bases lay outside the gene matches. The CDR3 contains 15 residues. CDR3 sequence reads: CAWKGLAGETGELFF. The CDR3 coding sequence is TGTGCCTGGAAGGGACTAGCGGGAGAGACCGGGGAGCTGTTTTTT.

The gene calls are TRBV13 and TRBJ1-3, with a possible D match to TRBD1 (6 bases). Deletions cut 5 bases from V and 4 bases from J, with 15 bases between. The germline V gene encodes CDR1 PRHDT and CDR2 FYEKMQ (reference sequence). The CDR3 is 15 residues long. This CDR3 reads CASSETGRKGNTIYF. The DNA for the CDR3 is TGTGCCAGCAGCGAGACAGGCAGGAAGGGAAACACCATATATTTT.

This chain uses TRBV6-4 with TRBJ1-2; D might be TRBD1 (6 bases). Trimming took 6 bases from V and 5 from J, leaving 22 bases between them. Per the germline V gene, CDR1 is MRHNA and CDR2 is SNTAGT. There are 16 residues in the CDR3. CDR3 bases: TGTGCCAGCAGCGTGGACCCGAACAGGGAGCTATATGGCTACACCTTC. Translated: CASSVDPNRELYGYTF.

This clone was seen a few times. The chain combines TRBV15 with TRBJ2-5; D is ambiguous. V lost 6 bases, J lost 1 base, and 15 bases lay in between. The CDR3 length is 15 residues. CDR1 LNHNV and CDR2 YYDKDF come from the germline V gene (reference sequence). The CDR3 nucleotides read TGTGCCACCAGTGGTATCTGCGAAACCCAAGAGACCCAGTACTTC. It translates to CATSGICETQETQYF. Full variable domain (remainder filled in from reference TRBV15 and TRBJ2-5): DAMVIQNPRYQVTQFGKPVTLSCSQTLNHNVMYWYQQKSSQAPKLLFHYYDKDFNNEADTPDNFQSRRPNTSFCFLDIRSPGLGDTAMYLCATSGICETQETQYFGPGTRLLVL.

The rearrangement uses TRBV11-2 and TRBJ2-1; TRBD2 aligns across 9 bases. J was trimmed by 9 bases and V by 0 bases; bases with no gene match: 18. The germline V gene has CDR1 SGHAT and CDR2 FQNNGV. This CDR3 comprises 19 residues. CDR3 amino acids: CASSLEPPSLAGITFEQFF. Here the CDR3 DNA reads TGTGCCAGCAGCTTAGAACCTCCCTCACTAGCGGGTATTACTTTTGAGCAGTTCTTC.

The J gene is TRBJ2-7, the V gene TRBV29-1; 7 nucleotides match TRBD2. The trim removed 0 bases at V and 1 base at J, leaving 9 bases unmatched. The CDR3 runs to 16 residues. From germline, CDR1 is SQVTM and CDR2 ANQGSEA. The CDR3 DNA is TGCAGCGTTGAAGATGGAGGAAGGCGGGGGTCCTACGAGCAGTACTTC. It yields the protein CSVEDGGRRGSYEQYF.

This rearrangement joins TRBV2 to TRBJ2-6, with 16 bases lining up with TRBD2. The CDR3 has 20 residues. CDR1 is SNHLY, CDR2 FYNNEI, per germline. The J segment lost 4 bases and the V segment lost 0 bases, leaving 6 bases of the junction unmatched. The CDR3 DNA follows: TGTGCCAGCAGTGAAGCACCGGGACTAGCGGGAGGGGGAGGGGCCAACGTCCTGACTTTC. Encoded protein: CASSEAPGLAGGGGANVLTF.

CDR3 nucleotides: TGTGCCAGCAGCTTAGGGTTCCAGGGTGGGACTGAAGCTTTCTTT. Its protein product is CASSLGFQGGTEAFF. The chain carries TRBV11-2 and TRBJ1-1, with D possibly TRBD1 on 5 matching bases. CDR3 size: 15 residues. The V end lost 1 base, the J end lost 5 bases, and 14 bases lay between the germline ends. Germline V lookup: CDR1 SGHAT, CDR2 FQNNGV.

V gene TRBV10-3 combines with J gene TRBJ2-5; maybe TRBD2 (5 bases). The DNA end is more similar to TRBJ2-7, so the J call may be wrong. The CDR3 sequence is 12 residues long. In germline, CDR1 is ENHRY, CDR2 SYGVKD. Here the CDR3 DNA reads TGTGCCACGGCCGGGGTCGGCTACGAGCAGTACTTC. This encodes CATAGVGYEQYF.

This sequence joins TRBV29-1 and TRBJ2-1; 9 nucleotides line up with TRBD1. The V gene's germline CDR1 is SQVTM and CDR2 ANQGSEA. The CDR3 has 14 residues. V lost 7 bases and J lost 6; bases outside the gene matches: 10. Here the CDR3 reads CSAPGQGRSNEQFF. The CDR3 DNA sequence: TGCAGCGCCCCAGGACAGGGGCGTTCCAATGAGCAGTTCTTC.